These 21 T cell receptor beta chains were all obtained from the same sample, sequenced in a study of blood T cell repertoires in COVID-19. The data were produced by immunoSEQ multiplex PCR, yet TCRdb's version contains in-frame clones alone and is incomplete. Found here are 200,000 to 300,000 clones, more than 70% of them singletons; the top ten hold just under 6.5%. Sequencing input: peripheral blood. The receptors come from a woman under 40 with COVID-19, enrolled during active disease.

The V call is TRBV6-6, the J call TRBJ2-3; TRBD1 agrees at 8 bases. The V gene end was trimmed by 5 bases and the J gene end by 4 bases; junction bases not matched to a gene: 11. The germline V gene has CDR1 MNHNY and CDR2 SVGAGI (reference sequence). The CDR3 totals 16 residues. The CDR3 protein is CASSPRGQGGSDTQYF. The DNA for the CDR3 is TGTGCCAGCAGTCCCCGTGGACAGGGTGGCTCAGATACGCAGTATTTT.

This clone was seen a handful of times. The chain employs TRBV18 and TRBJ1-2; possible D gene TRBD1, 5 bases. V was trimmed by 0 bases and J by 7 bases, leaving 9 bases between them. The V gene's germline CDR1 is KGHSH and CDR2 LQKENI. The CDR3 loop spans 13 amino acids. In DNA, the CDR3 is TGTGCCAGCTCACCACCCGCTAGGGGTGGCTACACCTTC. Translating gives CASSPPARGGYTF.

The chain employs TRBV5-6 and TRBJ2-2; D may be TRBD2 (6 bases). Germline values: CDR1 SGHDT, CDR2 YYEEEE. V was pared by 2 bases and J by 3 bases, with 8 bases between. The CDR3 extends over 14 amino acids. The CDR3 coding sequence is TGTGCCAGCAGCTTTGGGGACTACACCGGGGAGCTGTTTTTT. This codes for CASSFGDYTGELFF.

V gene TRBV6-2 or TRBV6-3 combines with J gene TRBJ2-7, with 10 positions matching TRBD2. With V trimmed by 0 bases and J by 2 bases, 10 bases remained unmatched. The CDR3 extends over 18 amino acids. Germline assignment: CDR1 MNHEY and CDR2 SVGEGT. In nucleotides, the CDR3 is TGTGCCAGCAGTTACTCGAGAGGAAGGACTAGCGGAACCTACGAGCAGTACGTC. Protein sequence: CASSYSRGRTSGTYEQYV.

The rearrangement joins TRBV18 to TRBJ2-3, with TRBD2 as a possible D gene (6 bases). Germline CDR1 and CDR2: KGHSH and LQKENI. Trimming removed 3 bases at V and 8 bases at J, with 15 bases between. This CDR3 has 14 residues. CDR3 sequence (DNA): TGTGCCAGCTCACCTAAGGCGGGGCGAGGTACGCAGTATTTT. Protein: CASSPKAGRGTQYF. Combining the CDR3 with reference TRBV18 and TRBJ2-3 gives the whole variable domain NAGVMQNPRHLVRRRGQEARLRCSPMKGHSHVYWYRQLPEEGLKFMVYLQKENIIDESGMPKERFSAEFPKEGPSILRIQQVVRGDSAAYFCASSPKAGRGTQYFGPGTRLTVL.

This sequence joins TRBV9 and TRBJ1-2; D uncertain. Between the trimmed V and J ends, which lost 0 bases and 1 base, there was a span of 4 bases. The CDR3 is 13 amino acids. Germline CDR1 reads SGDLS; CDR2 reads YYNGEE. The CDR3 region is CASSVGSNYGYTF. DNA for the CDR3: TGTGCCAGCAGCGTAGGGAGTAACTATGGCTACACCTTC.

CDR3 protein: CASSLAGTLAAYEQYV. The DNA for the CDR3 is TGTGCCAGCAGCTTAGCTGGAACTCTAGCGGCCTACGAGCAGTACGTC. V is TRBV11-2 and J is TRBJ2-7; 7 nucleotides line up with TRBD2. V gave up 1 base and J gave up 2 bases; unmatched junction bases: 8. The germline CDR1 and CDR2 sequences are SGHAT and FQNNGV. The CDR3 consists of 16 residues.

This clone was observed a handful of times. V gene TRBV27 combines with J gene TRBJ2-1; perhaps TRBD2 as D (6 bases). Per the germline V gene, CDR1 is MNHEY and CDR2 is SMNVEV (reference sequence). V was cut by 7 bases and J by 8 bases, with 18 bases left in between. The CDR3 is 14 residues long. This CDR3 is CASTFGGVRYEQFF. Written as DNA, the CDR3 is TGTGCCAGCACCTTCGGGGGAGTTCGTTATGAGCAGTTCTTC.

Here the CDR3 reads CASSDRDSNEKLFF. CDR3 coding DNA: TGTGCCAGCTCAGACCGGGACAGCAATGAAAAACTGTTTTTT. The chain combines TRBV18 with TRBJ1-4, with 7 bases fitting TRBD1. The germline V gene has CDR1 KGHSH and CDR2 LQKENI. With V trimmed by 5 bases and J by 5 bases, 5 bases remained unmatched. This CDR3 is built from 14 residues.

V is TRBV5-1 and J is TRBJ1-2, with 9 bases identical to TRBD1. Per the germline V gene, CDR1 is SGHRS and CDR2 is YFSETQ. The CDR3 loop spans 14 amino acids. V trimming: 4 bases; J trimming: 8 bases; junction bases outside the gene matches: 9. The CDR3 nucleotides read TGCGCCAGCAGCGCATCGGGACAGGGCCTGGGCTACACCTTC. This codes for CASSASGQGLGYTF.

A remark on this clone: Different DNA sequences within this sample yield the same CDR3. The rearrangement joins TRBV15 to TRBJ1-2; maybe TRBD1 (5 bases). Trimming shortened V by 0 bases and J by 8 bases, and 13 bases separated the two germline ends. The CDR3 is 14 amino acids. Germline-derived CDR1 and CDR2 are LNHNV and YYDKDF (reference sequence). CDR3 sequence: CATSRDRAGRGYTF. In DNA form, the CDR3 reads TGTGCCACCAGCAGAGATCGGGCGGGACGGGGCTACACCTTC.

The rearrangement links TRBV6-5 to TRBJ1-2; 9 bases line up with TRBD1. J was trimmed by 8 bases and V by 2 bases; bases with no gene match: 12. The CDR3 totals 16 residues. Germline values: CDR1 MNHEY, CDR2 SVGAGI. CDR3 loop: CASSYRPGTGTGGYTF. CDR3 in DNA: TGTGCCAGCAGTTACCGTCCCGGGACAGGGACGGGGGGCTACACCTTC.

CDR3 amino acids: CASSALEGLYGYTF. The CDR3 DNA reads TGTGCCAGCAGTGCCCTCGAGGGCCTCTATGGCTACACCTTC. This chain connects TRBV28 to TRBJ1-2; no clear D gene. Germline loops: CDR1 MDHEN, CDR2 SYDVKM. The CDR3 sequence is 14 residues long. V was cut by 5 bases and J by 4 bases, with 14 bases left in between.

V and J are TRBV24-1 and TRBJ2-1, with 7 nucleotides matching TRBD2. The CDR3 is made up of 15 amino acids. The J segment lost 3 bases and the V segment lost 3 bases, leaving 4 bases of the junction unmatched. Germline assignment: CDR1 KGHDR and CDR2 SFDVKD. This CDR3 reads CATSDGGSFYNEQFF. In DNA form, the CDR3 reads TGTGCCACCAGTGATGGCGGGAGTTTCTACAATGAGCAGTTCTTC.

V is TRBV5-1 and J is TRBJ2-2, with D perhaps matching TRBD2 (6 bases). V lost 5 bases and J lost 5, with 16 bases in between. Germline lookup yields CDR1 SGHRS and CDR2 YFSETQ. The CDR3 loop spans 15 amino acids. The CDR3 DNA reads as TGCGCCAGCAGTTGGGCTAGCGTGGATACCGGGGAGCTGTTTTTT. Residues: CASSWASVDTGELFF.

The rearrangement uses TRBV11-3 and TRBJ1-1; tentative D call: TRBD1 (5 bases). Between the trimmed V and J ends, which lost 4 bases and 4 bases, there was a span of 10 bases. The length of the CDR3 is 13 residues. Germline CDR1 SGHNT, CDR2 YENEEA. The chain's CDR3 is CASSSQDGTEAFF. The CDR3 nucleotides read TGTGCCAGCAGCTCACAGGACGGCACTGAAGCTTTCTTT.

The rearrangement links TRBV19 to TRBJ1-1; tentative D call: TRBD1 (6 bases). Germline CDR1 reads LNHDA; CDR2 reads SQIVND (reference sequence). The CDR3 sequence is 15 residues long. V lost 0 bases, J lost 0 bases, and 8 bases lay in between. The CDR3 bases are TGTGCCAGTAGTATAGATCAGGGGATGAACACTGAAGCTTTCTTT. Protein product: CASSIDQGMNTEAFF.

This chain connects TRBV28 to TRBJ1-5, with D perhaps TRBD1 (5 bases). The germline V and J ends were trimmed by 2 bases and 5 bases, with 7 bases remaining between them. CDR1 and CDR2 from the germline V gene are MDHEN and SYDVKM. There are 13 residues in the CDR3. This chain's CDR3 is CASSLRGDQPQHF. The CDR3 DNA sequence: TGTGCCAGCAGTTTAAGGGGCGATCAGCCCCAGCATTTT.

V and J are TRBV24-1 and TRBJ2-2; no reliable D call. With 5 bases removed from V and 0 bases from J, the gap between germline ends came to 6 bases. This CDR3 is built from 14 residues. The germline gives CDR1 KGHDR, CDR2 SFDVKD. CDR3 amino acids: CATSVQANTGELFF. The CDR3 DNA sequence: TGTGCCACCAGTGTGCAGGCGAACACCGGGGAGCTGTTTTTT.

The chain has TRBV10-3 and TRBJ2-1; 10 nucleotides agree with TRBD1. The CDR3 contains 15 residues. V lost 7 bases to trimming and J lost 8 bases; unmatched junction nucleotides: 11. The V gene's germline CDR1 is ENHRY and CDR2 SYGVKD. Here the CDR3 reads CAINERGQGGDEQFF. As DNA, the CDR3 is TGTGCCATCAACGAAAGAGGACAGGGGGGGGATGAGCAGTTCTTC.

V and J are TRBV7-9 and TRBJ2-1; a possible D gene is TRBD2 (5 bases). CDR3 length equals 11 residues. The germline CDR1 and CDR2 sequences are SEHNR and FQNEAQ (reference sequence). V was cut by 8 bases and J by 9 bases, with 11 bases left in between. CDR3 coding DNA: TGTGCCAGCCGGGGTGAGATTGAGCAGTTCTTC. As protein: CASRGEIEQFF.